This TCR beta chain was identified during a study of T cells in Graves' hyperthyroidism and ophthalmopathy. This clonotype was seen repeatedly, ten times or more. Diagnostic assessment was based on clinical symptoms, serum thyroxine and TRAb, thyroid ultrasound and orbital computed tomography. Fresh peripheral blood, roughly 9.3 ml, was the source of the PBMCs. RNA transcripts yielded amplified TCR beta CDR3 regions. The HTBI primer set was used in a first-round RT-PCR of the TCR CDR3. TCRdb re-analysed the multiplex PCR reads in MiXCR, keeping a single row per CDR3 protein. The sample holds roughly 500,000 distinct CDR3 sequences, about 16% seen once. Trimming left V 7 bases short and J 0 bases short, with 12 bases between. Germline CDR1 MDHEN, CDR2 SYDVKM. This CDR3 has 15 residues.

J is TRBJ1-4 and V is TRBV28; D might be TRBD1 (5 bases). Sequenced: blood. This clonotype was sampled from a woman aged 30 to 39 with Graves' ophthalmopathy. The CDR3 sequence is CASTPPGATNEKLFF. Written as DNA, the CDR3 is TGTGCCAGCACCCCGCCGGGGGCAACTAATGAAAAACTGTTTTTT.